Listed here are 27 T cell receptor beta chains from one sample, sequenced in a study of radiotherapy plus CTLA-4 blockade in lung cancer (dated by TCRdb to 2016 to 2018). Library prep was done by the immunoSEQ multiplex PCR assay. Held by TCRdb, this immuneACCESS table contains in-frame sequences only and omits some clones. Under half of the omission traces to an unresolved V gene where checked; the cause of the rest is unknown. In all, the sample holds 80,000 or so clones, and around 80% of those were seen once. The top ten constitute about 0.79% of the sample. This sample comprised peripheral blood, obtained from a patient treated with radiotherapy plus ipilimumab. The receptor set was obtained from a human donor with non-small cell lung cancer who had stable disease on radiotherapy plus ipilimumab.

V is TRBV11-2 and J is TRBJ1-2; TRBD1 is a possible D gene (5 bases). The length of the CDR3 is 16 residues. The ends were cut back, 2 bases at V and 4 bases at J, with 17 bases in the middle. Germline V gives CDR1 SGHAT, CDR2 FQNNGV. The CDR3 DNA follows: TGTGCCAGCAGCTTACCCCTTAGGGGATTAGGCTATGGCTACACCTTC. This translates into CASSLPLRGLGYGYTF. Full variable domain (outside the CDR3, taken from reference TRBV11-2 and TRBJ1-2): EAGVAQSPRYKIIEKRQSVAFWCNPISGHATLYWYQQILGQGPKLLIQFQNNGVVDDSQLPKDRFSAERLKGVDSTLKIQPAKLEDSAVYLCASSLPLRGLGYGYTFGSGTRLTVV.

The chain combines TRBV11-2 with TRBJ2-2; D possibly corresponds to TRBD2 (7 bases). There are 14 residues in the CDR3. The V end lost 6 bases, the J end lost 10 bases, and 18 bases lay between the germline ends. Looked up from germline, CDR1 is SGHAT and CDR2 is FQNNGV. For the CDR3, the DNA is TGTGCCAGCAGTTTCACTCGGGGGGCGGTGGAGCTGTTTTTT. Protein product: CASSFTRGAVELFF.

The J gene is TRBJ2-2, the V gene TRBV5-4; TRBD2 matches at 9 bases. The junction had 3 bases not matched to a gene; V was cut back by 0 bases and J by 0 bases. In germline, CDR1 is SGHNT, CDR2 YYREEE (reference sequence). This CDR3 has 17 residues. The CDR3 here is CASSLAPSGANTGELFF. The CDR3 DNA follows: TGTGCCAGCAGCTTGGCCCCTAGCGGGGCGAACACCGGGGAGCTGTTTTTT.

V is TRBV5-1 and J is TRBJ1-2; D possibly corresponds to TRBD1 (5 bases). V lost 0 bases to trimming and J lost 5 bases, with 14 bases between them. Germline V gene data show CDR1 as SGHRS and CDR2 as YFSETQ. CDR3 length equals 15 residues. CDR3 bases: TGCGCCAGCAGCTTGGGGCAGGGAAAAGGATATGGCTACACCTTC. Its protein product is CASSLGQGKGYGYTF.

This chain joins TRBV29-1 and TRBJ2-7; 10 bases match TRBD2. CDR3 length: 14 residues. Germline assignment: CDR1 SQVTM and CDR2 ANQGSEA. V was pared by 7 bases and J by 0 bases, with 6 bases of the junction left unmatched. CDR3 DNA sequence: TGCAGCGCGAGGACTAGCGGTAGCTCCTACGAGCAGTACTTC. It yields the protein CSARTSGSSYEQYF.

The chain combines TRBV11-3 with TRBJ2-1; 8 nucleotides align to TRBD1. The CDR3 has 17 residues. Germline V CDR1 and CDR2: SGHNT, YENEEA. After removal of 5 bases from V and 6 bases from J, the junction contained 15 bases not matched to a gene. For the CDR3, the DNA is TGTGCCAGCAGCCCTGCATACGGGACAGGCCCGAGCAATGAGCAGTTCTTC. It translates to CASSPAYGTGPSNEQFF.

The chain links TRBV5-1 to TRBJ1-1; the match to TRBD1 covers 9 bases. The germline V gene encodes CDR1 SGHRS and CDR2 YFSETQ. Trimming removed 3 bases from V and 5 bases from J; junction bases left unmatched: 8. CDR3 length: 15 amino acids. CDR3 protein: CASSSGQGIGTEAFF. Here the CDR3 DNA reads TGCGCCAGCAGCTCGGGACAGGGAATTGGTACTGAAGCTTTCTTT.

The V call is TRBV30, the J call TRBJ1-2; maybe TRBD1 (5 bases). Germline CDR1 GTSNPN, CDR2 SVGIG (reference sequence). The CDR3 has 13 amino acids. V was shortened by 0 bases and J by 8 bases, with 13 bases between the two germline ends. The CDR3 DNA follows: TGTGCCTGGAGTGTACAGGCGCTATCCGGCTACACCTTC. Its protein is CAWSVQALSGYTF.

V usage is TRBV28 and J usage is TRBJ1-1; 8 bases fit TRBD1. This CDR3 comprises 15 residues. Per germline, CDR1 MDHEN and CDR2 SYDVKM. V lost 7 bases to trimming and J lost 6 bases; unmatched junction nucleotides: 13. The chain's CDR3 is CASNDPGGIGPEAFF. CDR3 nucleotide sequence: TGTGCCAGCAACGATCCAGGGGGCATCGGCCCTGAAGCTTTCTTT.

The CDR3: CASREKTSDYNEQFF. The CDR3 nucleotides are TGTGCCAGCAGAGAAAAGACTAGCGACTACAATGAGCAGTTCTTC. V and J are TRBV7-2 and TRBJ2-1, with 8 bases matching TRBD2. Germline V gene sequence: CDR1 SGHTA, CDR2 FQGNSA. J gave up 3 bases and V 6 bases, and 7 bases lay outside the gene matches. The CDR3 totals 15 residues.

The chain uses TRBV7-2 and TRBJ2-7; 10 nucleotides agree with TRBD2. Germline V CDR1 and CDR2: SGHTA, FQGNSA. J gave up 0 bases and V 1 base, and 6 bases lay outside the gene matches. The CDR3 sequence is 17 residues long. In DNA, the CDR3 is TGTGCCAGCAGCTTAGTGGCGGGACTAGCGAACTCCTACGAGCAGTACTTC. This gives the protein CASSLVAGLANSYEQYF.

The chain combines TRBV29-1 with TRBJ2-7, with 9 bases matching TRBD1. Germline-derived CDR1 and CDR2 are SQVTM and ANQGSEA. This CDR3 contains 13 residues. V shed 5 bases and J 6 bases; nucleotides not matched to a gene: 8. The CDR3 spells CSVNTGQGGEQYF. In nucleotides, the CDR3 is TGCAGCGTTAACACGGGACAGGGAGGCGAGCAGTACTTC.

The V gene is TRBV27, the J gene TRBJ2-1, with D uncertain. In germline, CDR1 is MNHEY, CDR2 SMNVEV (reference sequence). The CDR3 has 17 amino acids. Trimming took 0 bases from V and 0 from J, leaving 12 bases between them. The CDR3 here is CASSLSGLLRSYNEQFF. The CDR3 DNA reads TGTGCCAGCAGTTTATCTGGGCTCCTTCGCTCCTACAATGAGCAGTTCTTC.

This sequence joins TRBV10-2 and TRBJ2-4; 9 bases are a match to TRBD1. CDR3 length equals 17 residues. Trimming removed 3 bases from V and 3 bases from J; junction bases left unmatched: 9. CDR1 WSHSY and CDR2 SAAADI come from the germline V gene. CDR3 in amino acids: CASSDPPGTGYKNIQYF. As DNA, the CDR3 is TGCGCCAGCAGTGACCCCCCCGGGACAGGGTACAAAAACATTCAGTACTTC.

J is TRBJ2-7 and V is TRBV18; the D is unclear. The CDR3 is made up of 13 amino acids. V lost 2 bases and J lost 5, with 10 bases in between. Germline V gene lookup returns CDR1 KGHSH and CDR2 LQKENI. CDR3 nucleotides: TGTGCCAGCTCACCATCCCAGGCGGACGAGCAGTACTTC. It yields the protein CASSPSQADEQYF. The complete variable domain, with remaining parts taken from reference TRBV18 and TRBJ2-7, reads NAGVMQNPRHLVRRRGQEARLRCSPMKGHSHVYWYRQLPEEGLKFMVYLQKENIIDESGMPKERFSAEFPKEGPSILRIQQVVRGDSAAYFCASSPSQADEQYFGPGTRLTVT.

This chain joins TRBV29-1 and TRBJ2-1; 7 bases are a match to TRBD1. Germline V gene lookup returns CDR1 SQVTM and CDR2 ANQGSEA. CDR3 length equals 13 residues. J was trimmed by 10 bases and V by 7 bases; bases with no gene match: 13. This chain's CDR3 is CSGNRDSLVEQFF. The CDR3 nucleotides read TGCAGCGGGAACCGGGACAGTTTGGTAGAGCAGTTCTTC.

CDR3 bases: TGTGCCACCAGCATTGGTTATCTTGAGCAGTTCTTC. Translated, it gives CATSIGYLEQFF. The gene calls are TRBV15 and TRBJ2-1; D unresolved. The V end was cut by 4 bases, the J end by 9 bases, with 10 bases between. Germline assignment: CDR1 LNHNV and CDR2 YYDKDF (reference sequence). The CDR3 has 12 amino acids.

CDR3 nucleotides: TGTGCCAGCAGCTTAGCCGGGACTAGCGGGGGCACAGATACGCAGTATTTT. The encoded protein is CASSLAGTSGGTDTQYF. The rearrangement uses TRBV7-8 and TRBJ2-3; 13 nucleotides match TRBD2. The germline gives CDR1 SGHVS, CDR2 FQNEAQ. With V trimmed by 0 bases and J by 1 base, 1 base remained unmatched. The CDR3 loop spans 17 amino acids.

CDR3 protein: CASSYSRNSASNEQFF. CDR3 nucleotide sequence: TGTGCCAGCAGTTACTCAAGGAACAGCGCTTCCAATGAGCAGTTCTTC. V is TRBV6-6 and J is TRBJ2-1; D not certain. Looked up from germline, CDR1 is MNHNY and CDR2 is SVGAGI (reference sequence). The CDR3 has 16 residues. V was shortened by 0 bases and J by 6 bases, with 15 bases between the two germline ends.

This chain connects TRBV5-5 to TRBJ2-5; D tentatively reads TRBD1 or TRBD2 (5 bases each). With 7 bases removed from V and 1 base from J, the gap between germline ends came to 8 bases. There are 12 residues in the CDR3. Germline values: CDR1 SGHKS, CDR2 YYEKEE (reference sequence). The CDR3 region has the DNA TGTGCCAGCGGGGGACCCCAAGAGACCCAGTACTTC. It codes for CASGGPQETQYF.

The CDR3 here is CASSPMGRGNSPLHF. The DNA of the CDR3 is TGTGCCAGTAGTCCAATGGGCAGGGGTAATTCACCCCTCCACTTT. The J gene is TRBJ1-6, the V gene TRBV19; perhaps TRBD1 as D (6 bases). The V end lost 5 bases, the J end lost 6 bases, and 14 bases lay between the germline ends. The CDR3 length is 15 residues. Germline CDR1 reads LNHDA; CDR2 reads SQIVND (reference sequence).

A single count supports this clone. The chain couples TRBV9 to TRBJ2-7, with TRBD1 matching 8 bases. The CDR3 contains 15 residues. V trimming: 2 bases; J trimming: 3 bases; junction bases outside the gene matches: 7. From germline, CDR1 is SGDLS and CDR2 YYNGEE. CDR3 nucleotides: TGTGCCAGCAGCGTCAATGTCGACAGGGGCTACGAGCAGTACTTC. Its protein product is CASSVNVDRGYEQYF. Variable domain in full (rest from reference TRBV9 and TRBJ2-7): DSGVTQTPKHLITATGQRVTLRCSPRSGDLSVYWYQQSLDQGLQFLIQYYNGEERAKGNILERFSAQQFPDLHSELNLSSLELGDSALYFCASSVNVDRGYEQYFGPGTRLTVT.

V and J are TRBV28 and TRBJ1-4; D is unresolved. Germline lookup yields CDR1 MDHEN and CDR2 SYDVKM. CDR3 length: 14 residues. The germline V and J ends were trimmed by 9 bases and 0 bases, with 11 bases remaining between them. The CDR3: CASSRASTNEKLFF. The CDR3, as DNA: TGTGCCAGTTCACGGGCTTCAACTAATGAAAAACTGTTTTTT. The complete variable domain, with remaining parts taken from reference TRBV28 and TRBJ1-4, reads DVKVTQSSRYLVKRTGEKVFLECVQDMDHENMFWYRQDPGLGLRLIYFSYDVKMKEKGDIPEGYSVSREKKERFSLILESASTNQTSMYLCASSRASTNEKLFFGSGTQLSVL.

The J gene is TRBJ1-1, the V gene TRBV2; no firm D call. The CDR3 has 14 amino acids. Trimming left V 2 bases short and J 0 bases short, with 7 bases between. CDR1 is SNHLY, CDR2 FYNNEI, per germline. CDR3: CASSEPGLNTEAFF. CDR3 nucleotide sequence: TGTGCCAGCAGTGAACCGGGGTTGAACACTGAAGCTTTCTTT.

The rearrangement joins TRBV20-1 to TRBJ1-2; no clear D. With 2 bases removed from V and 5 bases from J, the gap between germline ends came to 6 bases. Germline-derived CDR1 and CDR2 are DFQATT and SNEGSKA (reference sequence). The CDR3 spans 11 residues. As DNA, the CDR3 is TGCAGTGCTAGATTGGATTATGGCTACACCTTC. Its translation is CSARLDYGYTF.

The chain is built from TRBV11-2 and TRBJ1-6; the match to TRBD1 covers 10 bases. Trimming at V came to 1 base and at J to 7 bases, leaving 7 bases not matched to a gene. Germline V gene lookup returns CDR1 SGHAT and CDR2 FQNNGV. This CDR3 spans 17 amino acids. The CDR3: CASSLVGQGRGNSPLHF. In DNA, the CDR3 is TGTGCCAGCAGCTTAGTGGGACAGGGGCGGGGAAATTCACCCCTCCACTTT.

V usage is TRBV7-8 and J usage is TRBJ1-6; possible D gene TRBD1, 6 bases. CDR1 is SGHVS and CDR2 is FQNEAQ in the germline V gene. The CDR3 is 15 residues long. Between the trimmed V and J ends, which lost 5 bases and 7 bases, there was a span of 15 bases. CDR3 region: CASSPQRTENSPLHF. In DNA, the CDR3 is TGTGCCAGCAGCCCCCAAAGGACAGAAAATTCACCCCTCCACTTT.